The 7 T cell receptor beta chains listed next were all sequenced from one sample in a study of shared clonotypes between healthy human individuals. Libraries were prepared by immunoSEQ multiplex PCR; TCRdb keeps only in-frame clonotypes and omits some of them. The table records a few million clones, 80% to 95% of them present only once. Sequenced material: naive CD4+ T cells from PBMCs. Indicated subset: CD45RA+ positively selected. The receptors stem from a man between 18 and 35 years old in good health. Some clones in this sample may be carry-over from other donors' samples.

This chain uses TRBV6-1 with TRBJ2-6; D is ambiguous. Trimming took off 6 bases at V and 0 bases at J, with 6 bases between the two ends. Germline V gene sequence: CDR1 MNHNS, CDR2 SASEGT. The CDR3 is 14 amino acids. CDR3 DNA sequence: TGTGCCAGCAGACACAACTCTGGGGCCAACGTCCTGACTTTC. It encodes CASRHNSGANVLTF.

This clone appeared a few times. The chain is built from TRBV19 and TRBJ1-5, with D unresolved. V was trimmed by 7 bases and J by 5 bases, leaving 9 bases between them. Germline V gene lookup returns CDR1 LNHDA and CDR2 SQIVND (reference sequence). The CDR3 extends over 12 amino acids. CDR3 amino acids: CASTKGDQPQHF. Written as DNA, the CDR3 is TGTGCCAGTACCAAGGGTGATCAGCCCCAGCATTTT.

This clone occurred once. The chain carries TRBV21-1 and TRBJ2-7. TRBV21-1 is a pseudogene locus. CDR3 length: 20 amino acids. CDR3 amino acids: CASSASNLARGRWIRDEQYF. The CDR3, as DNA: TGTGCCAGCAGCGCGTCTAACCTCGCGAGGGGGAGGTGGATCCGGGACGAGCAGTACTTC.

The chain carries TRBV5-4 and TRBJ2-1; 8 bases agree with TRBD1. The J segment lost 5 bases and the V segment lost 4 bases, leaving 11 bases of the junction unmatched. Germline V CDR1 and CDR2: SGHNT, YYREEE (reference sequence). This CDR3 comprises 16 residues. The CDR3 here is CASSITGGGFHNEQFF. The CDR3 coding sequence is TGTGCCAGCAGCATCACAGGGGGTGGTTTCCACAATGAGCAGTTCTTC.

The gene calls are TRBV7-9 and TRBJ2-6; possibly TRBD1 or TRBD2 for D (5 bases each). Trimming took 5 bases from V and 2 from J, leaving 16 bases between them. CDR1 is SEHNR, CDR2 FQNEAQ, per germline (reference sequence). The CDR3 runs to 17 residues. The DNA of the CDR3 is TGTGCCAGCAGCGGAAGGAGAGGGGCGGCTGGGGCCAACGTCCTGACTTTC. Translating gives CASSGRRGAAGANVLTF.

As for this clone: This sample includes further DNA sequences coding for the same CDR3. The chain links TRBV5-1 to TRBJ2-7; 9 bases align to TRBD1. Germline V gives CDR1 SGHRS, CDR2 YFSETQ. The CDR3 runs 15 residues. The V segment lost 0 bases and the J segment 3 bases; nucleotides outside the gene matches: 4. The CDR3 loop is CASSLAGTGNYEQYF. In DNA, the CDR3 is TGCGCCAGCAGCTTGGCGGGGACAGGGAACTACGAGCAGTACTTC.

The CDR3 region is CASSGRTDNYEQYF. CDR3 nucleotide sequence: TGTGCCAGCAGTGGGCGGACGGATAACTACGAGCAGTACTTC. V usage is TRBV6-6 and J usage is TRBJ2-7; D is uncertain. The CDR3 has 14 amino acids. Germline-derived CDR1 and CDR2 are MNHNY and SVGAGI (reference sequence). V was cut by 5 bases and J by 3 bases, with 14 bases left in between.